These 8 T cell receptor beta chains originate from one sample sequenced in a study of OX40 agonist ivuxolimab in advanced cancers. The data were produced by immunoSEQ multiplex PCR, yet TCRdb's version contains in-frame clones alone and is incomplete. The data contain 50,000 or so clones, approximately 88% of them singletons. Here the sequenced sample was CD4+ or CD8+ T cells sorted from blood, taken in a trial of the OX40 agonist ivuxolimab. The receptors originated from an adult with an advanced solid tumor such as melanoma, head and neck, liver or kidney cancer.

Here the CDR3 DNA reads TGCGCCAGCAGCCAAGAAGGTAGTCTAGCGGGAGGACCCTACGAGCAGTACTTC. Translation: CASSQEGSLAGGPYEQYF. The chain is built from TRBV4-1 and TRBJ2-7, with 11 bases identical to TRBD2. Germline CDR1 and CDR2: MGHRA and YSYEKL. Trimming at V came to 0 bases and at J to 2 bases, leaving 9 bases not matched to a gene. This CDR3 contains 18 residues.

V is TRBV7-9 and J is TRBJ2-6; 9 bases align to TRBD2. The CDR3 covers 18 residues. Germline-derived CDR1 and CDR2 are SEHNR and FQNEAQ (reference sequence). Germline trimming cut 3 bases from V and 0 bases from J; bases unmatched to any gene: 6. CDR3 coding DNA: TGTGCCAGCAGCTTGGGGGCTAGCGGGAACTCTGGGGCCAACGTCCTGACTTTC. Amino acid sequence: CASSLGASGNSGANVLTF.

This chain links TRBV28 with TRBJ1-2; no clear D gene. V was shortened by 5 bases and J by 4 bases, with 11 bases between the two germline ends. From germline, CDR1 is MDHEN and CDR2 SYDVKM. The CDR3 extends over 13 amino acids. CDR3 sequence: CASSEKRGYGYTF. The CDR3, as DNA: TGTGCCAGCAGTGAAAAACGCGGCTATGGCTACACCTTC.

CDR3 region: CASSLGTGGSPQHF. In DNA form, the CDR3 reads TGTGCCAGTAGTCTGGGGACAGGGGGCTCGCCCCAGCATTTT. This chain links TRBV19 with TRBJ1-5; 12 bases agree with TRBD1. V lost 5 bases to trimming and J lost 9 bases; unmatched junction nucleotides: 5. CDR3 length: 14 residues. Germline assignment: CDR1 LNHDA and CDR2 SQIVND (reference sequence).

The J gene is TRBJ1-5, the V gene TRBV28; tentatively, D is TRBD1 (5 bases). Trimming took 3 bases from V and 8 from J, leaving 11 bases between them. The CDR3 consists of 13 residues. Germline V gives CDR1 MDHEN, CDR2 SYDVKM. CDR3 loop: CASSLQGFKPQHF. Written as DNA, the CDR3 is TGTGCCAGCAGTTTGCAGGGTTTCAAGCCCCAGCATTTT.

The rearrangement uses TRBV27 and TRBJ2-3; the match to TRBD2 covers 7 bases. V lost 7 bases to trimming and J lost 4 bases; unmatched junction nucleotides: 2. CDR1 and CDR2 (germline): MNHEY, SMNVEV (reference sequence). This CDR3 spans 12 amino acids. In DNA form, the CDR3 reads TGTGCCAGCACTAGCGGCGCAGATACGCAGTATTTT. This codes for CASTSGADTQYF.

The chain recombines TRBV28 with TRBJ1-3; the D is unclear. The CDR3 is 15 amino acids. The V and J ends lost 2 bases and 0 bases respectively, with 8 bases between them. In germline, CDR1 is MDHEN, CDR2 SYDVKM. The CDR3, as DNA: TGTGCCAGCAGTTTAGATCCCGTCTCTGGAAACACCATATATTTT. It codes for CASSLDPVSGNTIYF. The whole variable domain, filled in from reference TRBV28 and TRBJ1-3, reads DVKVTQSSRYLVKRTGEKVFLECVQDMDHENMFWYRQDPGLGLRLIYFSYDVKMKEKGDIPEGYSVSREKKERFSLILESASTNQTSMYLCASSLDPVSGNTIYFGEGSWLTVV.

The chain uses TRBV15 and TRBJ2-1, with 7 bases identical to TRBD1. The CDR3 spans 16 residues. V lost 0 bases to trimming and J lost 2 bases; unmatched junction nucleotides: 4. Germline V gene sequence: CDR1 LNHNV, CDR2 YYDKDF (reference sequence). The chain's CDR3 is CATSRDRDSTYNEQFF. CDR3 DNA: TGTGCCACCAGCAGAGATCGGGACAGTACCTACAATGAGCAGTTCTTC. Together with reference TRBV15 and TRBJ2-1, the CDR3 gives the full variable domain: DAMVIQNPRYQVTQFGKPVTLSCSQTLNHNVMYWYQQKSSQAPKLLFHYYDKDFNNEADTPDNFQSRRPNTSFCFLDIRSPGLGDTAMYLCATSRDRDSTYNEQFFGPGTRLTVL.